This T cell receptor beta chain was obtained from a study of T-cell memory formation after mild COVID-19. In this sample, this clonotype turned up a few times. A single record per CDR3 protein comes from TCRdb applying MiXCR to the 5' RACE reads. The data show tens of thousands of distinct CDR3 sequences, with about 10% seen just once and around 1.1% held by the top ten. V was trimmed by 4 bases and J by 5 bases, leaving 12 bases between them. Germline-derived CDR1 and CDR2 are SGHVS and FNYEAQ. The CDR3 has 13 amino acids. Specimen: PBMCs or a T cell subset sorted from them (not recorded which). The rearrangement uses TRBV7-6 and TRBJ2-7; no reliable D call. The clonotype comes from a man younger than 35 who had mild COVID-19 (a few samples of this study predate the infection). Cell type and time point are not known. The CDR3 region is CASSSYRVNEQYF. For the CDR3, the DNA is TGTGCCAGCAGCTCCTACCGCGTGAACGAGCAGTACTTC.